These 17 T cell receptor beta chains were sequenced from one sample in a study of blood T cell repertoires in COVID-19. TCRdb keeps only in-frame clones here, not all; method: immunoSEQ multiplex PCR. The data contain 200,000 to 300,000 clones, about 88% of them singletons. What was sequenced was peripheral blood. The receptors here all came from a woman aged 60-75 years with COVID-19, enrolled during active disease.

The rearrangement uses TRBV4-2 and TRBJ2-5; the match to TRBD1 covers 7 bases. Germline V gives CDR1 LGHNA, CDR2 YNFKEQ. The length of the CDR3 is 14 residues. The V segment lost 1 base and the J segment 4 bases; nucleotides outside the gene matches: 3. The CDR3 sequence is CASSQASGGETQYF. The CDR3 nucleotides read TGTGCCAGCAGCCAAGCGTCAGGGGGAGAGACCCAGTACTTC.

The rearrangement links TRBV6-2 or TRBV6-3 to TRBJ1-3, with D maybe TRBD1 (6 bases). Trimming left V 2 bases short and J 2 bases short, with 10 bases between. This CDR3 comprises 15 residues. Germline V gives CDR1 MNHEY, CDR2 SVGEGT. The CDR3 DNA follows: TGTGCCAGCAGTTACGCCACAGGGACTGGAAACACCATATATTTT. Translated: CASSYATGTGNTIYF.

The chain recombines TRBV5-4 with TRBJ1-1; D ambiguous. This CDR3 is built from 13 residues. Trimming removed 0 bases at V and 5 bases at J, with 8 bases between. Germline V CDR1 and CDR2: SGHNT, YYREEE (reference sequence). CDR3 DNA: TGTGCCAGCAGCTTGGCCGGGGTGACTGAAGCTTTCTTT. This translates into CASSLAGVTEAFF.

The V call is TRBV5-1, the J call TRBJ1-6; 7 nucleotides align to TRBD1. V gave up 1 base and J gave up 5 bases; unmatched junction bases: 3. Germline CDR1 reads SGHRS; CDR2 reads YFSETQ. This CDR3 contains 15 residues. The CDR3 DNA reads as TGCGCCAGCAGCTTGAGAGGGGGCAATAATTCACCCCTCCACTTT. Amino acids: CASSLRGGNNSPLHF.

The rearrangement uses TRBV24-1 and TRBJ2-1; the match to TRBD1 covers 9 bases. V lost 3 bases to trimming and J lost 3 bases; unmatched junction nucleotides: 8. In germline, CDR1 is KGHDR, CDR2 SFDVKD. The length of the CDR3 is 17 residues. Written as DNA, the CDR3 is TGTGCCACCAGTGATCCCCCGGGACAGGGTTTCTACAATGAGCAGTTCTTC. This translates into CATSDPPGQGFYNEQFF.

V is TRBV6-5 and J is TRBJ1-2, with D uncertain. Trimming removed 7 bases from V and 4 bases from J, with 19 bases in between. The CDR3 totals 15 residues. Germline values: CDR1 MNHEY, CDR2 SVGAGI. The CDR3 region is CASTATGRSIYGYTF. The CDR3 DNA sequence: TGTGCCAGCACGGCGACCGGCAGGTCAATCTATGGCTACACCTTC.

This chain connects TRBV9 to TRBJ2-1; no firm D call. Trimming shortened V by 1 base and J by 2 bases, and 19 bases separated the two germline ends. Germline V lookup: CDR1 SGDLS, CDR2 YYNGEE. This CDR3 is 18 amino acids long. The CDR3 DNA is TGTGCCAGCAGCGTATACGGAGAGGAGAAGCGCCCCTACAATGAGCAGTTCTTC. Its translation is CASSVYGEEKRPYNEQFF.

The chain is built from TRBV10-1 and TRBJ2-7, with TRBD2 identical over 7 bases. The germline V gene encodes CDR1 WNHNN and CDR2 SYGVQD (reference sequence). The V segment lost 6 bases and the J segment 3 bases; nucleotides outside the gene matches: 11. This CDR3 contains 15 residues. The chain's CDR3 is CASSRQRGPIYEQYF. The CDR3 DNA reads TGCGCCAGCAGCAGACAGCGGGGCCCCATCTACGAGCAGTACTTC.

This clone was seen only a few times. The sample contains more than one DNA sequence encoding this CDR3. CDR3 coding DNA: TGTGCCAGCAGTGAACAGGGACAGAATAATTCACCCCTCCACTTT. Amino acid sequence: CASSEQGQNNSPLHF. The V gene is TRBV2, the J gene TRBJ1-6; 7 bases match TRBD1. The CDR3 sequence is 15 residues long. Germline loops: CDR1 SNHLY, CDR2 FYNNEI. The trim removed 2 bases at V and 5 bases at J, leaving 3 bases unmatched.

This chain joins TRBV10-2 and TRBJ2-2; D perhaps matches TRBD1 (6 bases). Looked up from germline, CDR1 is WSHSY and CDR2 is SAAADI. The V and J ends lost 8 bases and 5 bases respectively, with 15 bases between them. This CDR3 region has 14 residues. The CDR3 nucleotides are TGCGCCAGCGACGTCAGGGGTCGTACCGGGGAGCTGTTTTTT. Translating it yields CASDVRGRTGELFF.

The J gene is TRBJ1-5, the V gene TRBV19; no definite D call. The V and J ends lost 5 bases and 3 bases respectively, with 5 bases between them. CDR1 LNHDA and CDR2 SQIVND come from the germline V gene (reference sequence). The CDR3 consists of 12 residues. The CDR3 is CASSPYNQPQHF. In DNA, the CDR3 is TGTGCCAGTAGTCCGTACAATCAGCCCCAGCATTTT.

The chain is built from TRBV19 and TRBJ2-5; TRBD2 is a possible D gene (6 bases). V was cut by 3 bases and J by 5 bases, with 16 bases left in between. The CDR3 consists of 15 residues. Germline V lookup: CDR1 LNHDA, CDR2 SQIVND (reference sequence). The CDR3 loop reads CASSIARGRIETQYF. For the CDR3, the DNA is TGTGCCAGTAGTATCGCCAGAGGGAGGATTGAGACCCAGTACTTC.

A single count supports this clone. The rearrangement uses TRBV7-9 and TRBJ2-1; 11 bases match TRBD2. Germline CDR1 is SEHNR and CDR2 is FQNEAQ (reference sequence). V lost 5 bases, J lost 12 bases, and 9 bases stayed unmatched. CDR3 length: 14 amino acids. The chain's CDR3 is CASSPSGRKKGQFF. CDR3 in DNA: TGTGCCAGCAGCCCTAGCGGGAGGAAAAAGGGGCAGTTCTTC. Looking up the rest from reference TRBV7-9 and TRBJ2-1 gives the full variable domain: DTGVSQNPRHKITKRGQNVTFRCDPISEHNRLYWYRQTLGQGPEFLTYFQNEAQLEKSRLLSDRFSAERPKGSFSTLEIQRTEQGDSAMYLCASSPSGRKKGQFFGPGTRLTVL.

The chain links TRBV24-1 to TRBJ2-5; 9 nucleotides line up with TRBD2. Germline CDR1 KGHDR, CDR2 SFDVKD. CDR3 length: 14 amino acids. V lost 4 bases to trimming and J lost 6 bases; unmatched junction nucleotides: 5. The CDR3 DNA follows: TGTGCCACCAGTGACTCTAGCGGGATAAAGACCCAGTACTTC. Its protein is CATSDSSGIKTQYF.

This chain links TRBV28 with TRBJ1-2; D remains unclear. CDR3 length: 16 residues. Germline assignment: CDR1 MDHEN and CDR2 SYDVKM. Trimming left V 3 bases short and J 2 bases short, with 16 bases between. As DNA, the CDR3 is TGTGCCAGCAGTTTTCCGAGGGCCCCCTCGAACTATGGCTACACCTTC. Protein product: CASSFPRAPSNYGYTF.

The chain joins TRBV6-6 to TRBJ2-7, with 11 bases matching TRBD2. With V trimmed by 5 bases and J by 3 bases, 15 bases remained unmatched. The CDR3 has 18 amino acids. Germline CDR1 is MNHNY and CDR2 is SVGAGI (reference sequence). CDR3 nucleotide sequence: TGTGCCAGCAGTCCGGGACTAGCGGCCTTAGCTAGGGACTACGAGCAGTACTTC. Amino acids: CASSPGLAALARDYEQYF.

The CDR3 loop reads CASNARDFGYTF. In DNA, the CDR3 is TGTGCCAGCAATGCCCGCGACTTTGGCTACACCTTC. This chain joins TRBV28 and TRBJ1-2; D remains unclear. The V gene lost 7 bases and the J gene lost 7 bases, with 13 bases spanning the gap. The germline V gene encodes CDR1 MDHEN and CDR2 SYDVKM. CDR3 length: 12 residues.